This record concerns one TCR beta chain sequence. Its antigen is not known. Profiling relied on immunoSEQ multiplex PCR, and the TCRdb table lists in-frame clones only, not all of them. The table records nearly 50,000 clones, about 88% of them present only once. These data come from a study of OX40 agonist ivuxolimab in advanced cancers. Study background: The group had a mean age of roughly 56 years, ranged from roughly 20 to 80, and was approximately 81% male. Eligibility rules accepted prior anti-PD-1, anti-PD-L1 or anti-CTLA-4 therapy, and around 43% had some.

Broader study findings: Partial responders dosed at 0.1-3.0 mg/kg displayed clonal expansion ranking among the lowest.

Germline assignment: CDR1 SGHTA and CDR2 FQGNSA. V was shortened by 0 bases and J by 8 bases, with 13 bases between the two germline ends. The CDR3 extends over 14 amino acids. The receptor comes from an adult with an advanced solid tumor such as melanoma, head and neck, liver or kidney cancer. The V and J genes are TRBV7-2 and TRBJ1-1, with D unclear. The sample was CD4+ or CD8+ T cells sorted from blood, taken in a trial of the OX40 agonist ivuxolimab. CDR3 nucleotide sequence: TGTGCCAGCAGCTTAGCGGGAACGATCGACGAAGCTTTCTTT. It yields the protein CASSLAGTIDEAFF.